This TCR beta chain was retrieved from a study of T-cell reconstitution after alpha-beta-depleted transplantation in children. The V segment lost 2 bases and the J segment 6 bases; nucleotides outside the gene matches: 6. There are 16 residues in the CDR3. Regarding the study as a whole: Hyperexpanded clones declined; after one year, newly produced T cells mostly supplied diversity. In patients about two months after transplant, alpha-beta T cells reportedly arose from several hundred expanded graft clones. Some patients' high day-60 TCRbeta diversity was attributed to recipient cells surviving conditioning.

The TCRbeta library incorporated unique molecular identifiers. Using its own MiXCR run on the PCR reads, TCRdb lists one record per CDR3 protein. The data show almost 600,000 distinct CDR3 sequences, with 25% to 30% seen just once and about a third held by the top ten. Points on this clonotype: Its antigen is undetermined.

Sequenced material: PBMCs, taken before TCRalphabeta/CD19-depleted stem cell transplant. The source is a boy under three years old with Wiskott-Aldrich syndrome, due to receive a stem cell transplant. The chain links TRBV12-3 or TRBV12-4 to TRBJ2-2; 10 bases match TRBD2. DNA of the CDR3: TGTGCCAGCAGTTTACGGCTAGCGGGAGTTGCCGGGGAGCTGTTTTTT. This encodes CASSLRLAGVAGELFF.